Listed below are T cell receptor beta chains from one sample, sequenced in a study of PD-L1 blockade in urothelial cancer. This table comes from immunoSEQ multiplex PCR, and its TCRdb copy is limited to in-frame clones, with some not included. The sample has 65,000 to 90,000 clones, roughly 84% seen once; the top ten hold about 8.6%. This specimen consisted of PBMCs, obtained around atezolizumab (anti-PD-L1) treatment. These receptors originate from a woman in her seventies with urothelial cancer. Each CDR3 is given with its conserved first and last residue. The D gene is left open where the match is weak. Only some rows state a clone size, as once, few, many or a class for expanded clones.

>TRBV18|NA|TRBJ1-1|NA
CASSPRAGEGTEAFF
TGTGCCAGCTCACCTAGGGCAGGGGAAGGCACTGAAGCTTTCTTT
>TRBV5-1|TRBD1|TRBJ1-1|once
CASSGSSTGAEAFF
TGCGCCAGCAGCGGATCCAGTACAGGGGCTGAAGCTTTCTTT
>TRBV29-1|NA|TRBJ2-5|few
CSVGVGQETQYF
TGCAGCGTTGGAGTCGGTCAAGAGACCCAGTACTTC
>TRBV27|TRBD1|TRBJ2-1|NA
CASRSAGTGINEQFF
TGTGCCAGCAGGAGTGCAGGGACAGGGATCAATGAGCAGTTCTTC
>TRBV10-1|TRBD2|TRBJ2-2|NA
CASSGLAGGPGPGELFF
TGCGCCAGCAGCGGACTAGCGGGAGGGCCGGGACCCGGGGAGCTGTTTTTT
>TRBV6-4|NA|TRBJ2-1|NA
CASSDPSGVEQFF
TGTGCCAGCAGTGACCCCTCAGGGGTTGAGCAGTTCTTC
>TRBV6-1|NA|TRBJ1-2|once
CASSELGSAGYGYTF
TGTGCCAGCAGTGAATTAGGCAGTGCGGGGTATGGCTACACCTTC
>TRBV6-5|NA|TRBJ2-7|NA
CASSYNQGSYEQYF
TGTGCCAGCAGTTACAATCAGGGCTCCTACGAGCAGTACTTC
>TRBV18|NA|TRBJ2-5|NA
CASSLRGQETQYF
TGTGCCAGCTCCCTACGGGGCCAAGAGACCCAGTACTTC
>TRBV30|NA|TRBJ2-1|NA
CAWSDNRNEQFF
TGTGCCTGGAGCGATAACAGGAATGAGCAGTTCTTC
>TRBV30|NA|TRBJ2-6|NA
CAWSVGGANVLTF
TGTGCCTGGAGTGTCGGTGGGGCCAACGTCCTGACTTTC
>TRBV5-1|TRBD1|TRBJ2-3|NA
CASSLGTGGAADTQYF
TGCGCCAGCAGCCTAGGGACAGGGGGCGCGGCCGATACGCAGTATTTT
>TRBV4-2|NA|TRBJ2-1|NA
CASSQGDFLGPYNEQFF
TGTGCCAGCAGCCAAGGGGACTTCTTGGGACCCTACAATGAGCAGTTCTTC
>TRBV19|NA|TRBJ2-1|once
CASRAQGFGYNEQFF
TGTGCCAGTAGGGCGCAGGGTTTCGGTTACAATGAGCAGTTCTTC
>TRBV6-5|NA|TRBJ1-1|NA
CASSSEAEGGTEAFF
TGTGCCAGCAGTAGCGAAGCGGAGGGCGGCACTGAAGCTTTCTTT
>TRBV5-1|NA|TRBJ2-5|NA
CASSFPEETQYF
TGCGCCAGCAGCTTCCCAGAAGAGACCCAGTACTTC
>TRBV19|NA|TRBJ1-5|NA
CASSMGREGTPQHF
TGTGCCAGTAGTATGGGCAGGGAGGGGACCCCCCAGCATTTT
>TRBV5-1|TRBD2|TRBJ2-3|NA
CASSYSGEVPDTQYF
TGCGCCAGCAGCTATAGCGGGGAGGTCCCAGATACGCAGTATTTT
>TRBV7-8|NA|TRBJ1-5|NA
CASSLRGGSGLDDQPQHF
TGTGCCAGCAGTCTTAGGGGGGGTTCAGGGCTCGACGATCAGCCCCAGCATTTT
>TRBV19|NA|TRBJ1-5|NA
CASSIGQLNQPQHF
TGTGCCAGTAGTATCGGACAGCTGAATCAGCCCCAGCATTTT
>TRBV2|NA|TRBJ2-1|NA
CASSAAGPPGNEQFF
TGTGCCAGCAGTGCGGCGGGGCCACCTGGCAATGAGCAGTTCTTC
>TRBV18|NA|TRBJ2-6|NA
CASSPQGPSSGANVLTF
TGTGCCAGCTCACCACAGGGGCCCTCTTCTGGGGCCAACGTCCTGACTTTC
>TRBV27|TRBD2|TRBJ2-5|NA
CASSLWGGDQETQYF
TGTGCCAGCAGTTTATGGGGGGGGGACCAAGAGACCCAGTACTTC
>TRBV19|NA|TRBJ2-1|NA
CASSIELRTYNEQFF
TGTGCCAGTAGTATAGAACTTCGTACCTACAATGAGCAGTTCTTC
>TRBV2|TRBD1|TRBJ2-3|NA
CASRADRDTDTQYF
TGTGCCAGCAGGGCCGACAGGGACACAGATACGCAGTATTTT
>TRBV11-2|NA|TRBJ2-5|NA
CASSLRLRTLETQYF
TGTGCCAGCAGCTTAAGGCTGCGGACTTTAGAGACCCAGTACTTC